This TCR beta chain was recovered during a study of cytomegalovirus exposure and HLA in healthy donors. Points from the study as a whole: Reportedly, cytomegalovirus status was diagnosed with high sensitivity and specificity. Rarity characterized most TCR sequences, yet some public TCRs appeared in many donors.

Per the germline V gene, CDR1 is MNHEY and CDR2 is SVGAGI. V dropped 7 bases and J dropped 4; count of bases not matched to a gene: 7. The CDR3 consists of 13 residues. Clones were sequenced by immunoSEQ multiplex PCR, and TCRdb holds only the in-frame ones, with some missing. This repertoire shows roughly 220,000 clones, 75% to 95% found once; its top ten account for more than 1%. A remark on this clone: Its antigen is not known.

The donors were part of the 120-subject validation cohort, which stood apart from the approximately 670-subject first cohort. The TCR was taken from a woman younger than 35 in good health and CMV-seronegative. Input material: PBMCs. V gene TRBV6-5 combines with J gene TRBJ2-7; the match to TRBD2 covers 7 bases. CDR3 region: CASTYRAGYEQYF. Written as DNA, the CDR3 is TGTGCCAGCACTTATAGAGCGGGATACGAGCAGTACTTC.